The 9 T cell receptor beta chains below all came from one sample that was sequenced in a study of blood T cell repertoires in COVID-19. Assay used: immunoSEQ multiplex PCR; TCRdb lists only in-frame clones, some missing. Of some 210,000 clones in the sample, 84% were seen once. The sequencing input was peripheral blood. These receptors came from a woman between 50 and 59 years old with active or convalescent COVID-19.

The J gene is TRBJ1-1, the V gene TRBV9; perhaps TRBD1 as D (5 bases). CDR3 size: 15 residues. With 0 bases removed from V and 0 bases from J, the gap between germline ends came to 9 bases. Germline V gene data show CDR1 as SGDLS and CDR2 as YYNGEE. The CDR3 sequence: CASSVVQGMNTEAFF. The CDR3 DNA sequence: TGTGCCAGCAGCGTAGTGCAGGGAATGAACACTGAAGCTTTCTTT.

This clone was counted only a few times. The rearrangement links TRBV14 to TRBJ2-3; D gene unclear. CDR3 size: 13 residues. V lost 4 bases and J 6 bases, leaving 11 bases between the germline ends. CDR1 is SGHDN, CDR2 FVKESK, per germline. The CDR3 DNA is TGTGCCAGCAGCCGATTTCAGTCGGATACGCAGTATTTT. This gives the protein CASSRFQSDTQYF. Filled out from reference TRBV14 and TRBJ2-3, the complete variable domain reads EAGVTQFPSHSVIEKGQTVTLRCDPISGHDNLYWYRRVMGKEIKFLLHFVKESKQDESGMPNNRFLAERTGGTYSTLKVQPAELEDSGVYFCASSRFQSDTQYFGPGTRLTVL.

The rearrangement links TRBV6-1 to TRBJ2-7, with D perhaps TRBD1 (6 bases). With 0 bases removed from V and 0 bases from J, the gap between germline ends came to 9 bases. Per the germline V gene, CDR1 is MNHNS and CDR2 is SASEGT. This CDR3 has 15 amino acids. CDR3 DNA sequence: TGTGCCAGCAGTGAAGCCACAGGGAGCTCCTACGAGCAGTACTTC. Amino acids: CASSEATGSSYEQYF.

The rearrangement links TRBV29-1 to TRBJ1-1; weak D call: TRBD1 (6 bases). Deletions cut 7 bases from V and 7 bases from J, with 10 bases between. The CDR3 runs to 10 residues. Germline V gene lookup returns CDR1 SQVTM and CDR2 ANQGSEA. CDR3 loop: CSADSIEAFF. The CDR3 nucleotides read TGCAGCGCGGACAGTATTGAAGCTTTCTTT.

This clone was found once. J is TRBJ1-2 and V is TRBV4-2, with D possibly matching TRBD1 (5 bases). Germline V gene data show CDR1 as LGHNA and CDR2 as YNFKEQ. The CDR3 covers 15 residues. Trimming pared 0 bases from V and 4 bases from J, leaving 12 bases between. CDR3 residues: CASSQDGAGVYGYTF. The DNA for the CDR3 is TGTGCCAGCAGCCAAGATGGGGCAGGTGTCTATGGCTACACCTTC.

J is TRBJ2-7 and V is TRBV6-5; possibly TRBD1 for D (5 bases). Trimming cost V 0 bases and J 6 bases, with 12 bases left between them. CDR1 is MNHEY and CDR2 is SVGAGI in the germline V gene. There are 14 residues in the CDR3. CDR3 bases: TGTGCCAGCAGTTACTCGGGCAGGGCGGCCGAGCAGTACTTC. Its protein is CASSYSGRAAEQYF.

V is TRBV7-2 and J is TRBJ1-1; weak D call: TRBD1 (6 bases). CDR3 length equals 15 residues. V was clipped by 5 bases and J by 1 base, with 14 bases between them. Germline-derived CDR1 and CDR2 are SGHTA and FQGNSA. The CDR3 sequence is CASSLRGSGNTEAFF. The CDR3 DNA sequence: TGTGCCAGCAGCCTGAGGGGGAGCGGGAACACTGAAGCTTTCTTT. The entire variable domain, with the rest obtained from reference TRBV7-2 and TRBJ1-1, is as follows: GAGVSQSPSNKVTEKGKDVELRCDPISGHTALYWYRQSLGQGLEFLIYFQGNSAPDKSGLPSDRFSAERTGGSVSTLTIQRTQQEDSAVYLCASSLRGSGNTEAFFGQGTRLTVV.

This sequence joins TRBV29-1 and TRBJ2-7; 12 nucleotides agree with TRBD2. The CDR3 has 15 residues. CDR1 and CDR2 from the germline V gene are SQVTM and ANQGSEA. Trimming at V came to 2 bases and at J to 2 bases, leaving 4 bases not matched to a gene. CDR3 bases: TGCAGCGTTGAACTCGGACTAGCGGGGACCTACGAGCAGTACTTC. Protein sequence: CSVELGLAGTYEQYF.

V is TRBV24-1 and J is TRBJ1-2; 11 bases are shared with TRBD1. The CDR3 is made up of 14 amino acids. V trimming: 4 bases; J trimming: 7 bases; junction bases outside the gene matches: 4. Germline V gene lookup returns CDR1 KGHDR and CDR2 SFDVKD. In nucleotides, the CDR3 is TGTGCCACCAGTGAACCCGGGACAGGGGGTGGCTACACCTTC. Its protein product is CATSEPGTGGGYTF.